Presented here are 21 T cell receptor beta chains from one specimen sequenced in a study of blood T cell repertoires in COVID-19. The data were produced by immunoSEQ multiplex PCR, yet TCRdb's version contains in-frame clones alone and is incomplete. The sample consists of about 200,000 clones, roughly 92% of them appearing once. Sequencing used peripheral blood. The receptors shown here come from a man aged 60 to 75 with COVID-19, enrolled during active disease.

J is TRBJ1-2 and V is TRBV6-5, with 8 bases matching TRBD1. There are 15 residues in the CDR3. The V segment lost 5 bases and the J segment 8 bases; nucleotides outside the gene matches: 13. Germline values: CDR1 MNHEY, CDR2 SVGAGI. The CDR3 loop reads CASSPTFRTGRGYTF. Here the CDR3 DNA reads TGTGCCAGCAGTCCCACATTTAGGACAGGGAGGGGCTACACCTTC.

V and J are TRBV5-5 and TRBJ1-1; 7 bases map to TRBD1. The CDR3 consists of 13 residues. The germline V gene has CDR1 SGHKS and CDR2 YYEKEE (reference sequence). The V segment lost 4 bases and the J segment 5 bases; nucleotides outside the gene matches: 5. In nucleotides, the CDR3 is TGTGCCAGCAGCCGGTCGGACAGGACTGAAGCTTTCTTT. Its translation: CASSRSDRTEAFF.

The gene calls are TRBV7-9 and TRBJ1-2; no definite D call. The ends were cut back, 1 base at V and 2 bases at J, with 5 bases in the middle. Germline-derived CDR1 and CDR2 are SEHNR and FQNEAQ (reference sequence). CDR3 length equals 13 residues. CDR3 region: CASSLELNYGYTF. The DNA of the CDR3 is TGTGCCAGCAGCTTAGAACTGAACTATGGCTACACCTTC.

This chain joins TRBV3-1 (or the pseudogene TRBV3-2) and TRBJ2-5, with a tentative D call TRBD2 (5 bases). There are 16 residues in the CDR3. The ends were cut back, 3 bases at V and 5 bases at J, with 19 bases in the middle. Germline V gene lookup returns CDR1 LGHDT and CDR2 YNNKEL (reference sequence). Here the CDR3 reads CASSHPLTRISETQYF. In DNA, the CDR3 is TGTGCCAGCAGCCACCCCCTCACTAGGATTAGTGAGACCCAGTACTTC.

This chain uses TRBV5-1 with TRBJ2-2; D is possibly TRBD1 (6 bases). From germline, CDR1 is SGHRS and CDR2 YFSETQ. This CDR3 is 15 amino acids long. Trimming pared 4 bases from V and 5 bases from J, leaving 15 bases between. This CDR3 is CASSPQGMGTGELFF. The CDR3, as DNA: TGCGCCAGCAGCCCACAGGGAATGGGAACCGGGGAGCTGTTTTTT.

This chain uses TRBV11-1 with TRBJ2-1; weak D call: TRBD2 (7 bases). There are 16 residues in the CDR3. Germline V lookup: CDR1 SGHAT, CDR2 FQDESV (reference sequence). V was cut by 2 bases and J by 12 bases, with 23 bases left in between. This CDR3 is CASSLLRNGARGGQFF. The CDR3 coding sequence is TGTGCCAGCAGCTTACTCAGAAATGGGGCTAGGGGGGGGCAGTTCTTC.

The chain is built from TRBV19 and TRBJ1-6; D uncertain. The CDR3 runs 14 residues. Germline loops: CDR1 LNHDA, CDR2 SQIVND (reference sequence). V dropped 6 bases and J dropped 5 bases, with 11 bases sitting between them. The CDR3, as DNA: TGTGCCAGTAGGACGGGGAGTAATAATTCACCCCTCCACTTT. Translation: CASRTGSNNSPLHF.

The chain is built from TRBV4-3 and TRBJ2-1; TRBD2 matches at 12 bases. This CDR3 has 18 amino acids. CDR1 is LGHNA and CDR2 is YSLEER in the germline V gene. Unmatched junction bases numbered 9, after V lost 0 bases and J lost 6 bases. CDR3 in amino acids: CASSQEFGASGRANEQFF. For the CDR3, the DNA is TGCGCCAGCAGCCAAGAATTTGGGGCTAGCGGGAGGGCCAATGAGCAGTTCTTC.

The chain couples TRBV6-1 to TRBJ1-2; maybe TRBD1 (6 bases). Trimming left V 0 bases short and J 3 bases short, with 14 bases between. The CDR3 is 16 residues long. The V gene's germline CDR1 is MNHNS and CDR2 SASEGT. The CDR3 sequence: CASSEAATGADYGYTF. The CDR3 region has the DNA TGTGCCAGCAGTGAAGCAGCGACAGGCGCGGACTATGGCTACACCTTC.

This chain uses TRBV6-5 with TRBJ1-4; TRBD1 might be the D (5 bases). Between the trimmed V and J ends, which lost 4 bases and 5 bases, there was a span of 8 bases. Per germline, CDR1 MNHEY and CDR2 SVGAGI. The CDR3 is 13 amino acids. CDR3 DNA sequence: TGTGCCAGCAGTTTATCAGGGAATGAAAAACTGTTTTTT. It codes for CASSLSGNEKLFF.

The genes are TRBV3-1 (or the pseudogene TRBV3-2) and TRBJ1-2; D remains unclear. With 1 base removed from V and 5 bases from J, the gap between germline ends came to 23 bases. Germline V gene lookup returns CDR1 LGHDT and CDR2 YNNKEL (reference sequence). This CDR3 has 18 residues. The CDR3 spells CASSQAGSSRGGNYGYTF. The CDR3 region has the DNA TGTGCCAGCAGCCAAGCGGGAAGCTCCCGGGGAGGAAATTATGGCTACACCTTC.

The rearrangement uses TRBV19 and TRBJ2-2; possible D gene TRBD1, 7 bases. Trimming took off 11 bases at V and 4 bases at J, with 14 bases between the two ends. The CDR3 is 13 amino acids. The germline gives CDR1 LNHDA, CDR2 SQIVND (reference sequence). The CDR3 protein is CAGRQGGTGELFF. In DNA, the CDR3 is TGTGCCGGCCGACAGGGAGGCACCGGGGAGCTGTTTTTT.

A single count supports this clone. The chain joins TRBV6-6 to TRBJ2-7; D gene uncertain. The germline V gene encodes CDR1 MNHNY and CDR2 SVGAGI (reference sequence). The CDR3 has 12 amino acids. Trimming shortened V by 6 bases and J by 5 bases, and 11 bases separated the two germline ends. CDR3 nucleotide sequence: TGTGCCAGCAGCGAGCAGGCCAACGAGCAGTACTTC. It encodes CASSEQANEQYF.

The chain couples TRBV6-2 or TRBV6-3 to TRBJ2-5; TRBD2 is a possible D gene (6 bases). V was pared by 6 bases and J by 5 bases, with 19 bases between. Germline CDR1 MNHEY, CDR2 SVGEGT. The CDR3 extends over 15 amino acids. The CDR3 DNA is TGTGCCAGCAGCCCCGTCTGGGGAGGTCGGGAGACCCAGTACTTC. It is translated as CASSPVWGGRETQYF.

A note on this clone: The sample has other DNA sequences that encode this CDR3 too. The chain combines TRBV11-2 with TRBJ2-2; TRBD1 matches at 7 bases. V was clipped by 4 bases and J by 2 bases; unmatched bases: 7. The CDR3 consists of 16 residues. Germline loops: CDR1 SGHAT, CDR2 FQNNGV. CDR3 sequence reads: CASSSLAGGNTGELFF. The CDR3 coding sequence is TGTGCCAGCAGCTCCCTTGCAGGGGGAAACACCGGGGAGCTGTTTTTT.

This CDR3 is CASSESTGGTGELFF. The CDR3 region has the DNA TGCGCCAGCAGTGAATCGACGGGAGGCACCGGGGAGCTGTTTTTT. The rearrangement joins TRBV10-1 to TRBJ2-2; 7 bases match TRBD2. The J segment lost 4 bases and the V segment lost 3 bases, leaving 5 bases of the junction unmatched. This CDR3 has 15 amino acids. The germline gives CDR1 WNHNN, CDR2 SYGVQD (reference sequence).

A note on this clone: One end of the junction does not line up with germline, which may come from a read error. This chain links TRBV29-1 with TRBJ2-7, with TRBD1 identical over 9 bases. Germline assignment: CDR1 SQVTM and CDR2 ANQGSEA. This CDR3 spans 15 amino acids. CDR3 loop: CSVRDSGTGSSEQYF. The CDR3, as DNA: TGCAGCGTTCGGGATTCCGGGACAGGGTCCTCCGAGCAGTACTTC.

This clone was counted a single time. V usage is TRBV7-2 and J usage is TRBJ1-3; the match to TRBD1 covers 10 bases. The CDR3 has 15 amino acids. In germline, CDR1 is SGHTA, CDR2 FQGNSA. J was trimmed by 2 bases and V by 5 bases; bases with no gene match: 3. CDR3 sequence: CASSPGQGAGNTIYF. CDR3 sequence (DNA): TGTGCCAGCAGCCCCGGACAGGGGGCTGGAAACACCATATATTTT.

The CDR3 region is CASSIVTGSNYGYTF. The DNA for the CDR3 is TGTGCCAGTAGTATCGTCACAGGCTCTAACTATGGCTACACCTTC. The V call is TRBV19, the J call TRBJ1-2; tentatively, D is TRBD1 (5 bases). This CDR3 contains 15 residues. Trimming pared 3 bases from V and 0 bases from J, leaving 11 bases between. Germline CDR1 is LNHDA and CDR2 is SQIVND (reference sequence).

This clone appeared once. The CDR3 DNA sequence: TGTGCCAGCAGTGGAAGTCAGCAGGGCGGGGAGCTGTTTTTT. Translated: CASSGSQQGGELFF. The chain carries TRBV6-4 and TRBJ2-2, with a tentative D call TRBD1 (5 bases). V was trimmed by 4 bases and J by 7 bases, leaving 13 bases between them. This CDR3 comprises 14 residues. Germline CDR1 is MRHNA and CDR2 is SNTAGT.

The chain recombines TRBV19 with TRBJ1-1; no clear D gene. Germline CDR1 LNHDA, CDR2 SQIVND (reference sequence). The CDR3 totals 16 residues. V was cut by 2 bases and J by 0 bases, with 13 bases left in between. The CDR3 coding sequence is TGTGCCAGTAGTATATCCGGCCTTACAGTGAACACTGAAGCTTTCTTT. It is translated as CASSISGLTVNTEAFF.